Included here is one T cell receptor (beta chain) sequence, with context. The antigen remains unidentified. The CDR3 extends over 15 amino acids. The germline gives CDR1 MNHNS, CDR2 SASEGT. V lost 5 bases and J lost 2, with 16 bases in between. The data derive from a study of cytomegalovirus exposure and HLA in healthy donors. Whole-study results and caveats: As a later analysis revealed, most CMV-associated TCR beta chains appeared HLA-restricted. One variant, a missense change in DCLRE1C, was linked in a later analysis to TCR beta V- and J-gene trimming.

It was with 60 Vbeta and 13 Jbeta primers that the PCR ran. Sequencing used immunoSEQ multiplex PCR; TCRdb keeps in-frame clones, though not all of them. This sample has some 130,000 clones, with 80% to 90% found just once. The clonotype originates from a male donor in good health and CMV-seropositive. Sequences were obtained from PBMCs. The chain has TRBV6-1 and TRBJ2-7; weak D call: TRBD2 (5 bases). CDR3: CASSPRFGGTYEQYF. As DNA, the CDR3 is TGTGCCAGCAGTCCCCGGTTTGGAGGTACCTACGAGCAGTACTTC.